What follows describes a single T cell receptor (beta chain). Its antigen is currently unknown. The use of a sample-barcoded 5' primer and a J-beta primer mix characterized a second PCR of about 6 to 11 cycles. A single record per CDR3 protein comes from TCRdb applying MiXCR to the 5' RACE reads. Here the sample spans about 670,000 distinct CDR3 sequences, approximately 40% being singletons. CDR1 is MDHEN, CDR2 SYDVKM, per germline. The CDR3 extends over 16 amino acids. Unmatched junction bases numbered 2, after V lost 4 bases and J lost 3 bases. These data are taken from a study of blood T cells in healthy people across ages. General study findings and limits: Strong correlation linked observed beta diversity and percent naive T cells. More naive CD4+ cells and higher diversity were found in long-lived than in aged donors. What prevented conclusive comparison of naive and antigen-experienced cells was that PBMCs were unsorted.

Every donor contributed around 10 milliliters of peripheral blood by blood draw. The source of this sequence is an elderly man in good health. The chain recombines TRBV28 with TRBJ2-1; 14 nucleotides align to TRBD2. Source material: blood. For the CDR3, the DNA is TGTGCCAGCAGTTCCGGGACTAGCGGGAGCTACAATGAGCAGTTCTTC. Its protein product is CASSSGTSGSYNEQFF.